The rows below give T cell receptor beta chains drawn from one sample of a study of TIL therapy for anti-PD-1-resistant metastatic lung cancer. The protocol was immunoSEQ multiplex PCR, while the TCRdb copy is restricted to in-frame clones and leaves out a portion. There are approximately 87,000 clones in the sample; roughly two thirds occur only once, and over 9.5% lies in the top ten. Sequences were derived from tumor tissue, sampled at baseline. Receptor source: a person aged 25 to 80 with non-small cell lung cancer. CDR3s include the opening cysteine and the closing phenylalanine or tryptophan. Each record gives: V gene, CDR3 length, D gene, clone size, J gene, CDR3 protein, CDR3 DNA. The D gene is left open where the match is weak. Clone size is stated in some rows and not others, as once, few, many or a class when expanded.

v_call: TRBV18; cdr3_length: 15; d_call: TRBD2; clone_size: NA; j_call: TRBJ2-3; cdr3_aa: CASSPLAESTDTQYF; cdr3_nt: TGTGCCAGCTCACCTCTAGCGGAGAGCACAGATACGCAGTATTTT
v_call: TRBV10-2; cdr3_length: 13; d_call: NA; clone_size: few; j_call: TRBJ2-7; cdr3_aa: CASTQLSSYEQYF; cdr3_nt: TGCGCCAGCACCCAACTTAGCTCCTACGAGCAGTACTTC
v_call: TRBV28; cdr3_length: 15; d_call: NA; clone_size: NA; j_call: TRBJ2-3; cdr3_aa: CASSFGGGNTDTQYF; cdr3_nt: TGTGCCAGCAGTTTTGGGGGTGGAAACACAGATACGCAGTATTTT
v_call: TRBV19; cdr3_length: 17; d_call: NA; clone_size: NA; j_call: TRBJ2-4; cdr3_aa: CASSILGGRRGKNIQYF; cdr3_nt: TGTGCCAGTAGTATTTTGGGGGGTCGCCGAGGCAAAAACATTCAGTACTTC
v_call: TRBV30; cdr3_length: 15; d_call: NA; clone_size: few; j_call: TRBJ1-6; cdr3_aa: CAWSVLNSYNSPLHF; cdr3_nt: TGTGCCTGGAGTGTACTAAACTCCTATAATTCACCCCTCCACTTT
v_call: TRBV24-1; cdr3_length: 16; d_call: NA; clone_size: NA; j_call: TRBJ2-2; cdr3_aa: CATSEGILAKTGELFF; cdr3_nt: TGTGCCACCAGTGAGGGGATTTTGGCGAAGACCGGGGAGCTGTTTTTT
v_call: TRBV10-3; cdr3_length: 14; d_call: NA; clone_size: few; j_call: TRBJ2-3; cdr3_aa: CAISDSLGADTQYF; cdr3_nt: TGTGCCATCAGTGATAGCTTAGGGGCAGATACGCAGTATTTT
v_call: TRBV9; cdr3_length: 14; d_call: NA; clone_size: NA; j_call: TRBJ2-1; cdr3_aa: CASSPRDHPGEQFF; cdr3_nt: TGTGCCAGCAGCCCAAGGGACCACCCGGGGGAGCAGTTCTTC
v_call: TRBV7-9; cdr3_length: 14; d_call: NA; clone_size: NA; j_call: TRBJ1-2; cdr3_aa: CASSSLGSGNGYTF; cdr3_nt: TGTGCCAGCAGCTCCCTGGGGTCGGGTAATGGCTACACCTTC
v_call: TRBV6-5; cdr3_length: 15; d_call: NA; clone_size: NA; j_call: TRBJ1-2; cdr3_aa: CASSYSIIGDYGYTF; cdr3_nt: TGTGCCAGCAGTTACTCGATCATTGGGGACTATGGCTACACCTTC
v_call: TRBV5-6; cdr3_length: 15; d_call: TRBD1; clone_size: NA; j_call: TRBJ2-3; cdr3_aa: CASSFYRGQSDTQYF; cdr3_nt: TGTGCCAGCAGCTTTTACAGGGGGCAGTCAGATACGCAGTATTTT
v_call: TRBV6-5; cdr3_length: 16; d_call: NA; clone_size: NA; j_call: TRBJ2-7; cdr3_aa: CASSYRGTTSKREQYF; cdr3_nt: TGTGCCAGCAGTTACAGGGGGACTACCTCGAAAAGGGAGCAGTACTTC
v_call: TRBV3-1/TRBV3-2; cdr3_length: 13; d_call: NA; clone_size: NA; j_call: TRBJ1-6; cdr3_aa: CASSPQYNSPLHF; cdr3_nt: TGTGCCAGCAGCCCTCAATATAATTCACCCCTCCACTTT
v_call: TRBV28; cdr3_length: 15; d_call: TRBD2; clone_size: few; j_call: TRBJ2-3; cdr3_aa: CASSISGGYTDTQYF; cdr3_nt: TGTGCCAGCAGTATCAGCGGGGGCTACACAGATACGCAGTATTTT
v_call: TRBV29-1; cdr3_length: 13; d_call: NA; clone_size: NA; j_call: TRBJ1-4; cdr3_aa: CSVEVATNEKLFF; cdr3_nt: TGCAGCGTTGAAGTAGCAACTAATGAAAAACTGTTTTTT
v_call: TRBV4-2; cdr3_length: 16; d_call: TRBD1; clone_size: NA; j_call: TRBJ1-2; cdr3_aa: CASSQIQGAQGYGYTF; cdr3_nt: TGTGCCAGCAGCCAAATACAGGGGGCCCAGGGCTATGGCTACACCTTC
v_call: TRBV4-1; cdr3_length: 16; d_call: TRBD2; clone_size: NA; j_call: TRBJ2-5; cdr3_aa: CASSQGASGGVETQYF; cdr3_nt: TGCGCCAGCAGCCAAGGCGCTAGCGGGGGGGTGGAGACCCAGTACTTC
v_call: TRBV7-2; cdr3_length: 16; d_call: TRBD1; clone_size: few; j_call: TRBJ2-7; cdr3_aa: CASSLVAVTGVYEQYF; cdr3_nt: TGTGCCAGCAGCTTAGTTGCCGTGACAGGGGTCTACGAGCAGTACTTC
v_call: TRBV19; cdr3_length: 13; d_call: NA; clone_size: NA; j_call: TRBJ2-7; cdr3_aa: CASSTGAGYEQYF; cdr3_nt: TGTGCCAGTAGTACCGGGGCGGGCTACGAGCAGTACTTC
v_call: TRBV28; cdr3_length: 15; d_call: NA; clone_size: NA; j_call: TRBJ2-5; cdr3_aa: CASSLSGTAQETQYF; cdr3_nt: TGTGCCAGCAGTTTATCCGGGACGGCACAAGAGACCCAGTACTTC
v_call: TRBV7-2; cdr3_length: 12; d_call: NA; clone_size: few; j_call: TRBJ1-6; cdr3_aa: CASSFANSPLHF; cdr3_nt: TGTGCCAGCAGCTTTGCCAATTCACCCCTCCACTTT